This is a list of T cell receptor beta chains from one sample in a study of T cell responses to AZD1222 COVID-19 vaccine. The repertoire was sequenced with immunoSEQ multiplex PCR; TCRdb's copy has only in-frame clones and lacks some. In the table there are 130,000 or so clones, roughly 89% of which are singletons. The material was peripheral blood, obtained on day 0 of AZD1222 vaccination. The receptors stem from an adult in good health. CDR3s include the opening cysteine and the closing phenylalanine or tryptophan. Fields, in order: clone size, J gene, V gene, D gene, CDR3 DNA, CDR3 protein. A D gene is named only where the DNA matches it firmly. The size field is filled for only some rows; it gives once, few, many or a size class.

.	TRBJ2-5	TRBV9	TRBD1	TGTGCCAGCAGCCGAGTAAGCCGGGACAGGGATGAGACCCAGTACTTC	CASSRVSRDRDETQYF
.	TRBJ1-2	TRBV5-8	.	TGTGCCAGCAGCTGCTTTCGACAGACAAAGACCTTC	CASSCFRQTKTF
.	TRBJ1-1	TRBV3-1/TRBV3-2	.	TGTGCCAGCAGCCATGGCAGGGAAGCTTTCTTT	CASSHGREAFF
once	TRBJ1-2	TRBV27	TRBD1	TGTGCCAGCAGTTCACCAGGGACAGGGCCTAACTATGGCTACACCTTC	CASSSPGTGPNYGYTF
.	TRBJ2-7	TRBV6-5	.	TGTGCCAGCAGTTACCTATCGGGGCGCGGGCGTCCCGAGCAGTACTTC	CASSYLSGRGRPEQYF
.	TRBJ2-1	TRBV6-4	.	TGTGCCAGCAGTGACTCGTACGCCCCCGCGGGTGAGCAGTTCTTC	CASSDSYAPAGEQFF
.	TRBJ1-3	TRBV7-2	.	TGTGCCAGCAGCCCGTTCGGAACCCGGAGCTCTGGAAACACCATATATTTT	CASSPFGTRSSGNTIYF
.	TRBJ2-2	TRBV2	.	TGTGCCAGCAGTGAAGGGGGGGACAGCAAGAACACCGGGGAGCTGTTTTTT	CASSEGGDSKNTGELFF
.	TRBJ2-2	TRBV10-3	.	TGTGCCATCAACGACCCCTCCGTCGGGGAGCTGTTTTTT	CAINDPSVGELFF
.	TRBJ2-2	TRBV5-8	TRBD2	TGTGCCAGCAGCGTAGGACTAGCCCCTGGGTCTACCGGGGAGCTGTTTTTT	CASSVGLAPGSTGELFF
once	TRBJ1-1	TRBV5-1	.	TGCGCCAGCAGCTTGGTTCCGGGGATTAGGCTCATAGCTTTCTTT	CASSLVPGIRLIAFF
once	TRBJ2-3	TRBV7-2	TRBD2	TGTGCCAGCGCCCTTCTGAGCGGGAGACGCACAGATACGCAGTATTTT	CASALLSGRRTDTQYF
.	TRBJ2-1	TRBV6-5	.	TGTGCCAGCAGTACCCGGACTTCTTCCTACAATGAGCAGTTCTTC	CASSTRTSSYNEQFF
.	TRBJ2-7	TRBV28	.	TGTGCCAGCATCGGGGCCACCCAGGGATACGAGCAGTACTTC	CASIGATQGYEQYF
.	TRBJ2-7	TRBV10-3	.	TGTGCCATCAGAGGGCCGGGGGACGAGCAGTACTTC	CAIRGPGDEQYF
.	TRBJ2-7	TRBV5-4	.	TGTGCCAGCAGCTTGGGAGTCGCCACCACGGGCGAGCAGTACTTC	CASSLGVATTGEQYF
once	TRBJ1-1	TRBV12-2	.	TGTGCAAGTCGCTTAGCGGGCAGGGGGGGAGAAGCTTTCTTT	CASRLAGRGGEAFF
.	TRBJ2-5	TRBV10-3	TRBD1	TGTGCCATCAGTGCCACAGGGGTTCGGGAGACCCAGTACTTC	CAISATGVRETQYF
.	TRBJ2-4	TRBV30	TRBD1	TGTGCCTGGAGTTCCGCCAGGGGGAAAAACATTCAGTACTTC	CAWSSARGKNIQYF
.	TRBJ1-2	TRBV28	.	TGTGCCAGCCTACGGCTCCGATCAGGTCTCTATGGCTACACCTTC	CASLRLRSGLYGYTF
.	TRBJ1-1	TRBV6-2/TRBV6-3	.	TGTGCCAGCAGTTACTCGTGGGGAAACACTGAAGCTTTCTTT	CASSYSWGNTEAFF
.	TRBJ1-4	TRBV5-1	TRBD1	TGCGCCAGCAGCCCGACAGGGTCCTCTAATGAAAAACTGTTTTTT	CASSPTGSSNEKLFF
.	TRBJ2-1	TRBV5-4	TRBD2	TGTGCCAGCAGCTTGCCCCCGAGCGGGGCTTACAATGAGCAGTTCTTC	CASSLPPSGAYNEQFF
.	TRBJ1-6	TRBV7-9	.	TGTGCCAGCAGCTTTCAACAAGAAGGTCGCGGGCCACCCCTCCACTTT	CASSFQQEGRGPPLHF
.	TRBJ2-1	TRBV7-7	.	TGTGCTAGCAGCTTAGCGCGGCCCAATGAGCAGTTCTTC	CASSLARPNEQFF
once	TRBJ1-2	TRBV6-5	.	TGTGCCAGCAGTTACAGACCGTACTATGGCTACACCTTC	CASSYRPYYGYTF
.	TRBJ1-5	TRBV7-9	.	TGTGCCAGCAGCCAAGGACCTCCCCGATATAGCAATCAGCCCCAGCATTTT	CASSQGPPRYSNQPQHF
.	TRBJ2-5	TRBV18	.	TGTGCCAGCTGCGGGACAGTGGAAACCCAGTACTTC	CASCGTVETQYF
.	TRBJ1-1	TRBV18	TRBD1	TGTGCCAGCTCACCTATTAGGACAGGGGAATACACTGAAGCTTTCTTT	CASSPIRTGEYTEAFF
.	TRBJ1-4	TRBV5-6	.	TGTGCCAGCAGCTTGGGTGGGGCAGGGACGGATGAAAAACTGTTTTTT	CASSLGGAGTDEKLFF
.	TRBJ2-5	TRBV7-9	.	TGTGCCAGCAGCAGCCTAGGGGGGGAGACCCAGTACTTC	CASSSLGGETQYF
.	TRBJ1-5	TRBV6-6	.	TGTGCCAGCCTTCACCCCCCACAACGAAGCAATCAGCCCCAGCATTTT	CASLHPPQRSNQPQHF
.	TRBJ1-3	TRBV7-2	.	TGTGCCAGCCGCCCAGAACCCGAATCCTCTGGAAACACCATATATTTT	CASRPEPESSGNTIYF
.	TRBJ2-5	TRBV11-2	TRBD1	TGTGCCAGCAGCTTAAGGCCCGGACAGGGGTTACAAGAGACCCAGTACTTC	CASSLRPGQGLQETQYF
.	TRBJ2-7	TRBV2	.	TGTGCCAGCAGGCACCGGGCCCTAGACTACGAGCAGTACTTC	CASRHRALDYEQYF
.	TRBJ1-2	TRBV2	TRBD1	TGTGCCAGCAGCGCAGACAGGGGGTATGGCTACACCTTC	CASSADRGYGYTF